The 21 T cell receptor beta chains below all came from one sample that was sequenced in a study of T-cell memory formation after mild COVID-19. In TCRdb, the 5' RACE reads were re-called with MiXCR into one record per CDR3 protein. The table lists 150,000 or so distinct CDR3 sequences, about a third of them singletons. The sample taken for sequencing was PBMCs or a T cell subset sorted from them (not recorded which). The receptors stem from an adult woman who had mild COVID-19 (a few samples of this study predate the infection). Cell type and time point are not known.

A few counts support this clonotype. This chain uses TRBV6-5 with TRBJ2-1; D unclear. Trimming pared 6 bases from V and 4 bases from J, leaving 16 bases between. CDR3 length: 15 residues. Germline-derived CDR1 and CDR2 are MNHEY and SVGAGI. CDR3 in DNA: TGTGCCAGCAGGCCCCTATCTTCGGGTTACAATGAGCAGTTCTTC. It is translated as CASRPLSSGYNEQFF.

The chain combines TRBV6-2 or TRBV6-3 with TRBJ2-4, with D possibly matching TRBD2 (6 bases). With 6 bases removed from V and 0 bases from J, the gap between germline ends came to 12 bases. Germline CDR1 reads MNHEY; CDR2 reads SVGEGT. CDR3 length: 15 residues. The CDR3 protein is CASSVEGSAKNIQYF. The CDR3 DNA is TGTGCCAGCAGCGTGGAGGGCTCAGCCAAAAACATTCAGTACTTC.

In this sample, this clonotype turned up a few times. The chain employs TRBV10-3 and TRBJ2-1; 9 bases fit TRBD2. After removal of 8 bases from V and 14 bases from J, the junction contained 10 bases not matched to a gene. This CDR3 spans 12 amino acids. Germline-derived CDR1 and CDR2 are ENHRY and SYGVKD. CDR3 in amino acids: CAISAGLAGKFF. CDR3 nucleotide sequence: TGTGCCATCTCCGCCGGGCTAGCGGGGAAGTTCTTC.

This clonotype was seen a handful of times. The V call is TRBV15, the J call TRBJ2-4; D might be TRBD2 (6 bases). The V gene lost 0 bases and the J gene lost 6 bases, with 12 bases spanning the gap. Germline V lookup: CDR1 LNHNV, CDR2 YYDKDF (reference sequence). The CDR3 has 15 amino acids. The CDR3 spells CATSREAPRGNIQYF. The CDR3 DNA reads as TGTGCCACCAGCAGAGAGGCCCCGCGGGGAAACATTCAGTACTTC.

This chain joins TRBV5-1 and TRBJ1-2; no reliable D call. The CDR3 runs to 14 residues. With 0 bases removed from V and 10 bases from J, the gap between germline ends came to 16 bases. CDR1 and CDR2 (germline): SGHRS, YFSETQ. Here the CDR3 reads CASSLVAGTSLYTF. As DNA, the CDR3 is TGCGCCAGCAGCTTGGTGGCTGGAACCTCTCTCTACACCTTC.

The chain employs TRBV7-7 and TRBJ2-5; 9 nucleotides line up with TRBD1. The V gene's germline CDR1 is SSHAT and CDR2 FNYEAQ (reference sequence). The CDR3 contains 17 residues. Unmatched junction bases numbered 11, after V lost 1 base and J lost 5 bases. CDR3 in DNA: TGTGCCAGCAGCTTAGGAGGAGACAGGGGGTCATGGGAGACCCAGTACTTC. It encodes CASSLGGDRGSWETQYF.

CDR3 amino acids: CASSYRQNTEAFF. In nucleotides, the CDR3 is TGTGCCAGCAGTTACCGACAGAACACTGAAGCTTTCTTT. The J gene is TRBJ1-1, the V gene TRBV6-5; D ambiguous. CDR1 and CDR2 (germline): MNHEY, SVGAGI. V gave up 2 bases and J gave up 1 base, with 5 bases separating them. CDR3 length: 13 residues.

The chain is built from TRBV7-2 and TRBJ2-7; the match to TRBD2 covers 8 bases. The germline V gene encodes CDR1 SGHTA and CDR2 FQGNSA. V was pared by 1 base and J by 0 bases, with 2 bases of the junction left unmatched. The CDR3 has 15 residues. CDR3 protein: CASSLVAGSSYEQYF. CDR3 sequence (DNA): TGTGCCAGCAGCTTAGTAGCGGGAAGCTCCTACGAGCAGTACTTC.

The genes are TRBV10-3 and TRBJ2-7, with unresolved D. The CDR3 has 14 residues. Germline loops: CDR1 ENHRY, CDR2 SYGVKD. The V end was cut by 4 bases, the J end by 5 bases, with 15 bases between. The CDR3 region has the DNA TGTGCCATCAGTGCTCTTCGATCGGTCGACGAGCAGTACTTC. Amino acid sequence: CAISALRSVDEQYF.

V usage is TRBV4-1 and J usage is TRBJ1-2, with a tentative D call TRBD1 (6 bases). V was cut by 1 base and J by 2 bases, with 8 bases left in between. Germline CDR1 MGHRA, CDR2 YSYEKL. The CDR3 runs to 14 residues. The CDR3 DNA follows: TGCGCCAGCAGCCAAGGGACAGCAAACTATGGCTACACCTTC. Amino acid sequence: CASSQGTANYGYTF.

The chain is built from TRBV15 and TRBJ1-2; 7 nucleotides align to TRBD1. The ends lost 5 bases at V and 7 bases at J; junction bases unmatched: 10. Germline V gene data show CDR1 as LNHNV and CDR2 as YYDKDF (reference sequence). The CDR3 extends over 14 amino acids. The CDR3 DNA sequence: TGTGCCACCAGCCTAGACAGGGATCATTCTGGCTACACCTTC. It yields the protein CATSLDRDHSGYTF. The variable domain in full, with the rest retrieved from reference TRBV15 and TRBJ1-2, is DAMVIQNPRYQVTQFGKPVTLSCSQTLNHNVMYWYQQKSSQAPKLLFHYYDKDFNNEADTPDNFQSRRPNTSFCFLDIRSPGLGDTAMYLCATSLDRDHSGYTFGSGTRLTVV.

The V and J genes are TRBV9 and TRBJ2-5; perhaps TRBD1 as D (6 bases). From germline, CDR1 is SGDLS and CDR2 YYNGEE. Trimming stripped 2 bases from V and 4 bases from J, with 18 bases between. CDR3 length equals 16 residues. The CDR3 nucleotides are TGTGCCAGCAGCGTCCAGACCGGGGACACAGGAGAGACCCAGTACTTC. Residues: CASSVQTGDTGETQYF. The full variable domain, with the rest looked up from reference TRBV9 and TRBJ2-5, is DSGVTQTPKHLITATGQRVTLRCSPRSGDLSVYWYQQSLDQGLQFLIQYYNGEERAKGNILERFSAQQFPDLHSELNLSSLELGDSALYFCASSVQTGDTGETQYFGPGTRLLVL.

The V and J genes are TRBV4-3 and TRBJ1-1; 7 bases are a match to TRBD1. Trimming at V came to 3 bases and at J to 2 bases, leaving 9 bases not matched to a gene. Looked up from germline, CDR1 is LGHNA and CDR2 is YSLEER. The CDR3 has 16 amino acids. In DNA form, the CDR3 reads TGCGCCAGCAGCCATCCTCGGGACAGCCTAAACACTGAAGCTTTCTTT. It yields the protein CASSHPRDSLNTEAFF.

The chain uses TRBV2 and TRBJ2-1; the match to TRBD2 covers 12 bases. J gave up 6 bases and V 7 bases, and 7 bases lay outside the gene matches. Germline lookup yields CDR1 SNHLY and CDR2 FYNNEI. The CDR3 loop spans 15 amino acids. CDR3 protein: CASNPTSGGFNEQFF. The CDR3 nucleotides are TGTGCCAGCAACCCAACTAGCGGGGGGTTCAATGAGCAGTTCTTC.

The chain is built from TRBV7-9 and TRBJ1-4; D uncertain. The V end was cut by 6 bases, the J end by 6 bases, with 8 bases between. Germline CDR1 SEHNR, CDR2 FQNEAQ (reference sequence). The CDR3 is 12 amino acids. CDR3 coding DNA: TGTGCCAGCAGGGGGTCGGATGAAAAACTGTTTTTT. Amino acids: CASRGSDEKLFF. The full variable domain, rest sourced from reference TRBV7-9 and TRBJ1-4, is DTGVSQNPRHKITKRGQNVTFRCDPISEHNRLYWYRQTLGQGPEFLTYFQNEAQLEKSRLLSDRFSAERPKGSFSTLEIQRTEQGDSAMYLCASRGSDEKLFFGSGTQLSVL.

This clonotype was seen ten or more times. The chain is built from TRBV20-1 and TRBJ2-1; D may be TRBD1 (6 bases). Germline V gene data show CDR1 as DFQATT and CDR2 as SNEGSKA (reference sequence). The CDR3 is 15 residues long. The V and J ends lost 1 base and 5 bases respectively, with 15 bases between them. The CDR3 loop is CSARGAHRADNEQFF. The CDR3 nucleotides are TGCAGTGCTAGAGGGGCGCACAGGGCAGACAATGAGCAGTTCTTC.

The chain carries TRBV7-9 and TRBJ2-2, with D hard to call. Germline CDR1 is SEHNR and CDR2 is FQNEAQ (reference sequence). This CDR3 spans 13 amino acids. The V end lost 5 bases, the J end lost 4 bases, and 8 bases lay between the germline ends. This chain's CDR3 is CASSPPVTGELFF. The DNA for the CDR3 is TGTGCCAGCAGCCCCCCGGTCACCGGGGAGCTGTTTTTT.

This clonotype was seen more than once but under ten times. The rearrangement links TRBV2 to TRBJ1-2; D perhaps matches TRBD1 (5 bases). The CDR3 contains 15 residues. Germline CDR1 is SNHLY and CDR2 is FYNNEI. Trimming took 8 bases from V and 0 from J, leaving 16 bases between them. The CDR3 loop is CASDGTGEANYGYTF. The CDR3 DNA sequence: TGTGCCAGCGATGGGACGGGGGAAGCTAACTATGGCTACACCTTC.

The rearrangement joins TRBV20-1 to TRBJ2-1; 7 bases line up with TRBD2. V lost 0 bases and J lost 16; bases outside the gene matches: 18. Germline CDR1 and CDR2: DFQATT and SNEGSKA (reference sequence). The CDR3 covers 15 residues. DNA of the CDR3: TGCAGTGCTAGAGATTTGAGGACTAGACCCTTTTGGGACTTCTTC. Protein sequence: CSARDLRTRPFWDFF.

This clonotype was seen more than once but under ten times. The CDR3 loop is CSVEVQRGSTDTQYF. The CDR3 coding sequence is TGCAGCGTTGAAGTCCAGCGGGGAAGCACAGATACGCAGTATTTT. The chain links TRBV29-1 to TRBJ2-3, with 7 bases identical to TRBD2. V dropped 1 base and J dropped 0; count of bases not matched to a gene: 4. This CDR3 spans 15 amino acids. Germline lookup yields CDR1 SQVTM and CDR2 ANQGSEA.

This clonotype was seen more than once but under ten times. The CDR3 region has the DNA TGTGCCAGCAGCTTAGCCAACTCCTACGAGCAGTACTTC. Translated: CASSLANSYEQYF. The rearrangement links TRBV7-6 to TRBJ2-7; D is undetermined. V was cut by 0 bases and J by 0 bases, with 3 bases left in between. From germline, CDR1 is SGHVS and CDR2 FNYEAQ. There are 13 residues in the CDR3.